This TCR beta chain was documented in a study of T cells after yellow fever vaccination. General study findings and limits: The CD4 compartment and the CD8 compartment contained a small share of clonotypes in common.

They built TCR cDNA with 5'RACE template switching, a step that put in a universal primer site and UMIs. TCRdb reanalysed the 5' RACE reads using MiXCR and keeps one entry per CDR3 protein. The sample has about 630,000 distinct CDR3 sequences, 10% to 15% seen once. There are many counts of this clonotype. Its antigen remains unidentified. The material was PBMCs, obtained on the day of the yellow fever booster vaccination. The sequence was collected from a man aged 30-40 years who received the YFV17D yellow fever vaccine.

As DNA, the CDR3 is TGCGCCAGCAGCGCGACGGCAACTAATGAAAAACTGTTTTTT. Encoded protein: CASSATATNEKLFF. The rearrangement uses TRBV5-1 and TRBJ1-4; D not certain. V was clipped by 4 bases and J by 0 bases, with 7 bases between them. Germline-derived CDR1 and CDR2 are SGHRS and YFSETQ. The CDR3 length is 14 residues.